The 15 T cell receptor beta chains listed next were all sequenced from one sample in a study of technical replicates of blood from a handful of donors. The protocol was immunoSEQ multiplex PCR, while the TCRdb copy is restricted to in-frame clones and leaves out a portion. Of 75,000 to 95,000 clones in the sample, 85% to 95% were seen once. Specimen: T cells isolated from PBMCs. The receptors shown here come from a human donor in good health.

The rearrangement links TRBV4-1 to TRBJ2-5; D is perhaps TRBD1 (5 bases). The CDR3 sequence is 14 residues long. V was cut by 4 bases and J by 1 base, with 10 bases left in between. Per germline, CDR1 MGHRA and CDR2 YSYEKL. The CDR3 region is CASSPTVSQETQYF. The CDR3 DNA follows: TGCGCCAGCAGCCCGACAGTCAGCCAAGAGACCCAGTACTTC.

J is TRBJ2-7 and V is TRBV30; maybe TRBD1 (7 bases). Looked up from germline, CDR1 is GTSNPN and CDR2 is SVGIG (reference sequence). Trimming took 5 bases from V and 3 from J, leaving 20 bases between them. CDR3 length: 15 residues. CDR3 region: CAWSGAYRGYYEQYF. The CDR3 DNA reads TGTGCCTGGTCGGGGGCGTACAGGGGTTACTACGAGCAGTACTTC.

The rearrangement joins TRBV30 to TRBJ1-2; D is possibly TRBD1 (5 bases). Germline V gene data show CDR1 as GTSNPN and CDR2 as SVGIG (reference sequence). Trimming removed 4 bases at V and 4 bases at J, with 10 bases between. This CDR3 spans 12 amino acids. The CDR3 bases are TGTGCCTGGATCCCTCAGGGCTATGGCTACACCTTC. It is translated as CAWIPQGYGYTF. The entire variable domain, with the rest obtained from reference TRBV30 and TRBJ1-2, is as follows: SQTIHQWPATLVQPVGSPLSLECTVEGTSNPNLYWYRQAAGRGLQLLFYSVGIGQISSEVPQNLSASRPQDRQFILSSKKLLLSDSGFYLCAWIPQGYGYTFGSGTRLTVV.

The chain carries TRBV5-4 and TRBJ1-3, with D perhaps TRBD1 (6 bases). The CDR3 loop spans 17 amino acids. V was shortened by 1 base and J by 0 bases, with 14 bases between the two germline ends. Per germline, CDR1 SGHNT and CDR2 YYREEE (reference sequence). The CDR3 sequence is CASSLTDSAGSGNTIYF. The CDR3 DNA reads as TGTGCCAGCAGCTTGACGGACAGTGCGGGCTCTGGAAACACCATATATTTT.

The chain uses TRBV7-9 and TRBJ2-3; 8 positions agree with TRBD1. Germline CDR1 reads SEHNR; CDR2 reads FQNEAQ (reference sequence). The CDR3 runs 15 residues. The trim removed 3 bases at V and 5 bases at J, leaving 7 bases unmatched. CDR3 region: CASSFDRGVIDTQYF. In DNA form, the CDR3 reads TGTGCCAGCAGCTTTGACAGGGGAGTAATAGATACGCAGTATTTT.

V and J are TRBV6-5 and TRBJ2-1, with a possible D match to TRBD1 (6 bases). The CDR3 is 16 amino acids. The V gene lost 4 bases and the J gene lost 0 bases, with 13 bases spanning the gap. Germline V gene data show CDR1 as MNHEY and CDR2 as SVGAGI. The CDR3 protein is CASSSTGSSSYNEQFF. CDR3 DNA sequence: TGTGCCAGCAGTTCCACAGGGTCGAGCTCCTACAATGAGCAGTTCTTC.

The gene calls are TRBV7-9 and TRBJ2-3; 7 bases fit TRBD1. Germline lookup yields CDR1 SEHNR and CDR2 FQNEAQ (reference sequence). J was trimmed by 4 bases and V by 3 bases; bases with no gene match: 4. This CDR3 has 14 amino acids. CDR3 in amino acids: CASSFRTGPDTQYF. CDR3 nucleotides: TGTGCCAGCAGCTTTCGGACAGGACCAGATACGCAGTATTTT.

The chain couples TRBV9 to TRBJ1-6; D is uncertain. The CDR3 is 14 amino acids. Per the germline V gene, CDR1 is SGDLS and CDR2 is YYNGEE. V lost 1 base to trimming and J lost 7 bases, with 9 bases between them. The CDR3 spells CASSVQTTNSPLHF. DNA for the CDR3: TGTGCCAGCAGCGTACAGACTACAAATTCACCCCTCCACTTT.

V and J are TRBV15 and TRBJ2-3; TRBD1 agrees at 10 bases. The V segment lost 4 bases and the J segment 0 bases; nucleotides outside the gene matches: 10. CDR3 length: 18 amino acids. Germline V gene data show CDR1 as LNHNV and CDR2 as YYDKDF (reference sequence). The CDR3 DNA sequence: TGTGCCACCAGCACGCCGACAGGGGGCTGGGAAAGCACAGATACGCAGTATTTT. This sequence encodes CATSTPTGGWESTDTQYF.

The chain has TRBV27 and TRBJ1-2, with 11 bases identical to TRBD1. V gave up 2 bases and J gave up 5 bases; unmatched junction bases: 10. Germline CDR1 is MNHEY and CDR2 is SMNVEV (reference sequence). This CDR3 has 17 amino acids. CDR3 nucleotide sequence: TGTGCCAGCAGTTTAGTTTTTCCGGGACAGGGGGTTTATGGCTACACCTTC. Translation: CASSLVFPGQGVYGYTF.

The chain uses TRBV7-2 and TRBJ2-7, with 9 nucleotides matching TRBD2. CDR3 length equals 16 residues. The germline gives CDR1 SGHTA, CDR2 FQGNSA. The V segment lost 4 bases and the J segment 4 bases; nucleotides outside the gene matches: 11. The chain's CDR3 is CASSYGTSQVPYEQYF. The CDR3 bases are TGTGCCAGCAGCTACGGGACTAGCCAGGTTCCGTACGAGCAGTACTTC.

The chain employs TRBV13 and TRBJ2-1; no reliable D call. The germline V gene has CDR1 PRHDT and CDR2 FYEKMQ (reference sequence). Trimming removed 1 base from V and 6 bases from J, with 16 bases in between. The CDR3 runs 16 residues. CDR3 residues: CASSLESKRIGNEQFF. For the CDR3, the DNA is TGTGCCAGCAGCTTAGAATCGAAACGAATCGGCAATGAGCAGTTCTTC.

The rearrangement links TRBV2 to TRBJ2-2; D perhaps matches TRBD1 (6 bases). The V gene's germline CDR1 is SNHLY and CDR2 FYNNEI. This CDR3 has 13 residues. Trimming cost V 6 bases and J 5 bases, with 10 bases left between them. CDR3 protein: CASSEGETGELFF. CDR3 coding DNA: TGTGCCAGCAGCGAGGGGGAAACCGGGGAGCTGTTTTTT.

The chain employs TRBV25-1 and TRBJ2-7; 11 positions match TRBD2. The length of the CDR3 is 15 residues. Germline CDR1 MGHDK, CDR2 SYGVNS. V lost 4 bases to trimming and J lost 3 bases; unmatched junction nucleotides: 5. The CDR3 protein is CASSVSGRGLYEQYF. The DNA for the CDR3 is TGTGCCAGCAGTGTTAGCGGGAGGGGGCTCTACGAGCAGTACTTC.

The chain couples TRBV4-2 to TRBJ1-1; tentative D call: TRBD1 (6 bases). The ends were cut back, 4 bases at V and 1 base at J, with 10 bases in the middle. CDR3 length: 14 amino acids. Germline loops: CDR1 LGHNA, CDR2 YNFKEQ. CDR3 protein: CASSPRGQNTEAFF. The CDR3 DNA is TGTGCCAGCAGCCCCCGGGGACAGAACACTGAAGCTTTCTTT.